Listed below are T cell receptor beta chains from one sample, sequenced in a study of cytomegalovirus exposure and HLA in healthy donors. Clones were read by immunoSEQ multiplex PCR, and TCRdb kept only the in-frame ones, dropping some. Among about 190,000 clones, 84% were seen once, and the ten largest hold about 0.26%. Sequencing was carried out using PBMCs. The receptors here all came from a boy aged 5-17 years in good health and CMV-seronegative. The CDR3 runs from the conserved cysteine through the conserved F or W. A D gene is named only where the DNA matches it firmly. Only part of the rows carry a size: once, few, many, or a class if the clone is expanded.

v_gene	abundance	j_gene	d_gene	CDR3aa	CDR3nt
TRBV2	-	TRBJ1-2	-	CASSRDTVSYTF	TGTGCCAGCAGCAGGGACACCGTGAGCTACACCTTC
TRBV4-1	-	TRBJ2-1	TRBD1	CASSQSLLTGGGTYNEQFF	TGCGCCAGCAGCCAATCTCTTCTGACAGGGGGAGGAACCTACAATGAGCAGTTCTTC
TRBV20-1	-	TRBJ1-2	-	CSASPSYGYTF	TGCAGTGCTAGCCCGAGCTATGGCTACACCTTC
TRBV28	-	TRBJ1-3	TRBD1	CASSDRVSGNTIYF	TGTGCCAGCAGTGACAGGGTCTCTGGAAACACCATATATTTT
TRBV29-1	-	TRBJ2-5	-	CSVRQVQKTQYF	TGCAGCGTTAGGCAGGTTCAGAAGACCCAGTACTTC
TRBV7-8	-	TRBJ2-7	-	CASSLALGRSRGNEQYF	TGTGCCAGCAGCTTAGCCCTGGGTCGATCGAGAGGTAACGAGCAGTACTTC
TRBV7-6	-	TRBJ2-3	TRBD2	CASSLVPSGGSSTDTQYF	TGTGCCAGCAGCTTAGTCCCTAGCGGGGGCTCTAGCACAGATACGCAGTATTTT
TRBV7-3	-	TRBJ2-1	-	CASSLLWGPRNEQFF	TGTGCCAGCAGCTTACTATGGGGGCCCCGCAATGAGCAGTTCTTC
TRBV2	-	TRBJ2-3	TRBD2	CASRGLAGSTDTQYF	TGTGCCAGCCGGGGACTAGCGGGATCCACAGATACGCAGTATTTT
TRBV4-2	-	TRBJ1-5	-	CASSQIRFRQPQHF	TGTGCCAGCAGCCAAATTCGTTTCCGGCAGCCCCAGCATTTT
TRBV30	-	TRBJ1-6	-	CAGNNIQGVNSPLHF	TGTGCCGGGAATAATATACAGGGCGTTAATTCACCCCTCCACTTT
TRBV27	-	TRBJ2-1	TRBD2	CASSWGARGGYNEQFF	TGTGCCAGCAGTTGGGGTGCGCGGGGGGGGTACAATGAGCAGTTCTTC
TRBV4-1	-	TRBJ1-4	-	CASSRKQGDKEKLFF	TGCGCCAGCAGCCGAAAACAGGGAGACAAAGAAAAACTGTTTTTT
TRBV27	-	TRBJ2-7	-	CASSLLAANYEQYF	TGTGCCAGCAGTTTATTGGCGGCTAACTACGAGCAGTACTTC
TRBV6-5	-	TRBJ1-1	-	CASSYGENTEAFF	TGTGCCAGCAGTTACGGAGAGAACACTGAAGCTTTCTTT
TRBV10-3	once	TRBJ2-7	TRBD1	CAISGQGNYEQYF	TGTGCCATCAGTGGACAGGGCAACTACGAGCAGTACTTC
TRBV6-1	-	TRBJ1-6	TRBD1	CASSQGADNSPLHF	TGTGCCAGCAGTCAGGGGGCGGATAATTCACCCCTCCACTTT
TRBV9	once	TRBJ1-2	-	CASSVAQGNYGYTF	TGTGCCAGCAGCGTAGCTCAGGGGAACTATGGCTACACCTTC
TRBV5-6	-	TRBJ2-7	-	CASSLRGQGSYEQYF	TGTGCCAGCAGCTTGCGCGGTCAGGGCTCCTACGAGCAGTACTTC
TRBV1	-	TRBJ1-1	-	CTSSHLTGQNTEAFF	TGCACCAGCAGCCATTTGACAGGCCAAAACACTGAAGCTTTCTTT
TRBV27	few	TRBJ2-6	TRBD2	CASSREVQSGANVLTF	TGTGCCAGCAGTCGGGAGGTCCAATCTGGGGCCAACGTCCTGACTTTC
TRBV10-3	-	TRBJ1-1	-	CAISGQVNTEAFF	TGTGCCATCAGTGGACAGGTTAACACTGAAGCTTTCTTT
TRBV30	-	TRBJ2-1	-	CAWSDTGTQYNEQFF	TGTGCCTGGAGTGATACCGGGACTCAATACAATGAGCAGTTCTTC
TRBV18	-	TRBJ1-3	-	CASSRQAPPGNTIYF	TGTGCCAGCTCACGACAAGCTCCTCCTGGAAACACCATATATTTT
TRBV5-4	-	TRBJ2-3	TRBD2	CASSKGLAGNTDTQYF	TGTGCCAGCAGCAAGGGACTAGCGGGAAACACAGATACGCAGTATTTT
TRBV9	once	TRBJ1-1	-	CASTGDWDTEAFF	TGTGCCAGCACCGGGGATTGGGACACTGAAGCTTTCTTT
TRBV27	once	TRBJ2-1	-	CASSSGGRGQFF	TGTGCCAGCAGCTCGGGGGGCCGGGGGCAGTTCTTC
TRBV7-8	-	TRBJ1-5	-	CASSLGGQANQPQHF	TGTGCCAGCAGCTTAGGGGGACAAGCAAATCAGCCCCAGCATTTT
TRBV9	-	TRBJ2-3	-	CASSVEASLSTDTQYF	TGTGCCAGCAGCGTAGAGGCTTCACTAAGCACAGATACGCAGTATTTT
TRBV20-1	-	TRBJ2-7	TRBD1	CSAGTDYEQYF	TGCAGTGCTGGGACAGACTACGAGCAGTACTTC
TRBV7-9	-	TRBJ1-1	TRBD1	CASGQGAENTEAFF	TGTGCCAGCGGACAGGGGGCGGAGAACACTGAAGCTTTCTTT
TRBV7-2	-	TRBJ1-2	TRBD1	CASSHGTANYGYTF	TGTGCCAGCAGCCATGGGACAGCTAACTATGGCTACACCTTC
TRBV19	-	TRBJ2-3	-	CASSIGLTRDTQYF	TGTGCCAGTAGTATCGGACTAACCAGGGATACGCAGTATTTT
TRBV12-5	once	TRBJ1-2	TRBD1	CASGLAPDRVDYGYTF	TGTGCTAGTGGTTTGGCCCCCGACAGGGTTGACTATGGCTACACCTTC
TRBV30	-	TRBJ2-5	-	CAWSGVPETQYF	TGTGCCTGGAGCGGGGTGCCGGAGACCCAGTACTTC